The rows below give T cell receptor beta chains drawn from one sample of a study of human T cells and chemical hapten exposure. TCRdb re-analysed the RACE reads in MiXCR, keeping a single row per CDR3 protein. The table has approximately 100,000 distinct CDR3 sequences, nearly 10% seen once; the top ten hold 3% to 4.5%. The material sequenced was whole blood, taken in connection with sensitization to the hapten diphenylcyclopropenone (DPC). The receptor source for this set is a woman in her thirties or forties with alopecia areata. Some clones in this sample may be carry-over from other donors' samples. Each CDR3 is given with its conserved first and last residue. The D gene is left open where the match is weak. Clone size is given for some rows only: seen once, a few or many times, or a class if the clone is expanded.

cdr3_nt	cdr3_aa	clone_size	d_call	j_call	v_call
TGTGCCAGCAGCTGGGGACAGGGACGGGCGGAGACCCAGTACTTC	CASSWGQGRAETQYF	few	TRBD1	TRBJ2-5	TRBV11-3
TGTGCCAGCTCCCCGGACTCCAACACAGATACGCAGTATTTT	CASSPDSNTDTQYF	many	.	TRBJ2-3	TRBV18
TGTGCCAGCAGCTTGGTGTTAACAGATACGCAGTATTTT	CASSLVLTDTQYF	many	.	TRBJ2-3	TRBV11-2
TGTGCCAGCAGCGTAGAAAGTACAGATACGCAGTATTTT	CASSVESTDTQYF	many	.	TRBJ2-3	TRBV9
TGTGCCAGCAGCACCCCCCGGTGGGGGGGGTACAACACCGGGGAGCTGTTTTTT	CASSTPRWGGYNTGELFF	few	TRBD2	TRBJ2-2	TRBV7-9
TGCAGCGTTGAAGCGGGGACAGGGAGGGGTAGGGCTTTCTTT	CSVEAGTGRGRAFF	many	TRBD1	TRBJ1-1	TRBV29-1
TGCAGCGGGAAAGGCTCTGGAAACACCATATATTTT	CSGKGSGNTIYF	many	.	TRBJ1-3	TRBV29-1
TGTGCCAGCAGCCCGGTGGGCGGCACTGAAGCTTTCTTT	CASSPVGGTEAFF	few	.	TRBJ1-1	TRBV7-2
TGTGCCAGCAGTGTACAGGGATGGTTTGCGCCCCAGCATTTT	CASSVQGWFAPQHF	.	.	TRBJ1-5	TRBV6-2/TRBV6-3
TGTGCCAGCCTCAGATACGGGACAGGGGGTCCCTACGAGCAGTACTTC	CASLRYGTGGPYEQYF	few	TRBD1	TRBJ2-7	TRBV28
TGCGCCAGCAGCCAAGTTTTGGGCCAGGGGCGGGAGACCCAGTACTTC	CASSQVLGQGRETQYF	many	.	TRBJ2-5	TRBV4-3
TGTGCCAGCTCACCACCCGGGGCCCGGAGCTCCTACGAGCAGTACTTC	CASSPPGARSSYEQYF	few	.	TRBJ2-7	TRBV18
TGCGCCAGCAGTGATAGCGGAGCCGGGTACACTGAAGCTTTCTTT	CASSDSGAGYTEAFF	few	.	TRBJ1-1	TRBV10-1
TGTGCCAGCAGCCGGGACACGGTCTACGAGCAGTACTTC	CASSRDTVYEQYF	.	.	TRBJ2-7	TRBV12-3/TRBV12-4
TGCGCCAGCAGCTCGGGGAGTACCGGGGAGCTGTTTTTT	CASSSGSTGELFF	many	.	TRBJ2-2	TRBV5-1
TGCGCCAGCAGCCAATTTGAGGGGTATAGCACAGATACGCAGTATTTT	CASSQFEGYSTDTQYF	few	.	TRBJ2-3	TRBV4-3
TGTGCCAGCAGCCCAGAGGGCCGCAGTACTGAAGCTTTCTTT	CASSPEGRSTEAFF	few	.	TRBJ1-1	TRBV7-6
TGTGCCAGTAGTATGCAAGGTGGGCATCAGCCCCAGCATTTT	CASSMQGGHQPQHF	many	.	TRBJ1-5	TRBV19
TGTGCCAGCAGCCAAGCGACCCGGACAGTCCTCTATGGCTACACCTTC	CASSQATRTVLYGYTF	.	.	TRBJ1-2	TRBV3-1
TGTGCCACTAGGGACAGGGGAAATTCACCCCTCCACTTT	CATRDRGNSPLHF	many	TRBD1	TRBJ1-6	TRBV6-5
TGCGCCAGCAGCCTGGGACAGTCACAAGAGACCCAGTACTTC	CASSLGQSQETQYF	many	TRBD1	TRBJ2-5	TRBV5-1
TGTGCCAGCAGGATCACGACAGAGCCCGACCAAGAGACCCAGTACTTC	CASRITTEPDQETQYF	many	.	TRBJ2-5	TRBV6-6
TGTGCCAGCAGCTCGTCAGGGGGCGAATTGGGTGAAAAACTGTTTTTT	CASSSSGGELGEKLFF	few	TRBD1	TRBJ1-4	TRBV5-4
TGTGCCAGCAGCTCCATAGACCTAGCGGGGGGGCATAATGAGCAGTTCTTC	CASSSIDLAGGHNEQFF	.	TRBD2	TRBJ2-1	TRBV11-3
TGCGCCAGCAGCCGAGGGGGGTCATACTACGAGCAGTACTTC	CASSRGGSYYEQYF	many	.	TRBJ2-7	TRBV5-1
TGCGCCAGCAGCCAACCCCGAGGACTAGCGGAACAGGATACGCAGTATTTT	CASSQPRGLAEQDTQYF	.	TRBD2	TRBJ2-3	TRBV4-1
TGTGCCAGCTCACCACAAGGCCTTATGGGGGCCAACGTCCTGACTTTC	CASSPQGLMGANVLTF	many	.	TRBJ2-6	TRBV18
TGTGCCAGCAGCCGGTGGGACCAAGGACAGCCCCAGCATTTT	CASSRWDQGQPQHF	.	.	TRBJ1-5	TRBV5-5
TGTGCCAGCAGCCAGACCGTCGGGCAGGGTTCCGGAAACACCATATATTTT	CASSQTVGQGSGNTIYF	.	.	TRBJ1-3	TRBV7-2
TGTGCCACCAGCAGGACTAGCTCCTACAATGAGCAGTTCTTC	CATSRTSSYNEQFF	few	.	TRBJ2-1	TRBV15
TGTGCCAGCAGCGGTCAGGGGAAGTTCGTAGGCTACACCTTC	CASSGQGKFVGYTF	few	.	TRBJ1-2	TRBV7-9
TGTGCCAGCAGCTTAGAGGGGCCCGGGGATGGCTACACCTTC	CASSLEGPGDGYTF	many	.	TRBJ1-2	TRBV7-9
TGTGCCAGCAGCCTATCGAGGGATCAGCCCCAGCATTTT	CASSLSRDQPQHF	many	.	TRBJ1-5	TRBV3-1
TGTGCCAGTAGGGGGGGGACCTACAATGAGCAGTTCTTC	CASRGGTYNEQFF	many	.	TRBJ2-1	TRBV11-2
TGTGCCAGCTCACCTCTTCAAGGGTCCGCCTACGAGCAGTACTTC	CASSPLQGSAYEQYF	.	.	TRBJ2-7	TRBV18
TGTGCCAGCAGCCCCGACGTTGAGGGCTACACCTTC	CASSPDVEGYTF	.	.	TRBJ1-2	TRBV7-2
TGTGCCAGCTCACCACTGCCGACCCCCCAGAACTATGGCTACACCTTC	CASSPLPTPQNYGYTF	few	.	TRBJ1-2	TRBV18
TGTGCCAGCAGCCTCACCTATAACTATGGCTACACCTTC	CASSLTYNYGYTF	few	.	TRBJ1-2	TRBV13
TGCAGTGCTACCTTAACGAACTACAATGAGCAGTTCTTC	CSATLTNYNEQFF	many	.	TRBJ2-1	TRBV20-1
TGCGCCAGCCGGGACGATGGACAGGGCCGTAACCAAGAGACCCAGTACTTC	CASRDDGQGRNQETQYF	many	TRBD1	TRBJ2-5	TRBV5-1
TGCGCCAGCAGCCAAGCTAAAACAGAGGGAGATACGCAGTATTTT	CASSQAKTEGDTQYF	many	.	TRBJ2-3	TRBV4-1
TGTGCCAGCAGTGGCAATGACAGACCTTACACTGAAGCTTTCTTT	CASSGNDRPYTEAFF	.	.	TRBJ1-1	TRBV6-2/TRBV6-3
TGTGCCAGCAGCTTAGCCCAGACAGGGATTACAGATACGCAGTATTTT	CASSLAQTGITDTQYF	.	TRBD1	TRBJ2-3	TRBV13
TGTGCCAGCAGCTCGGTTAGGGGGCGGGGAGATACGCAGTATTTT	CASSSVRGRGDTQYF	many	.	TRBJ2-3	TRBV5-4
TGTGCCAGCAGTTTACGGCGAGCAGGGTTTTTGCAGCCCCAGCATTTT	CASSLRRAGFLQPQHF	.	.	TRBJ1-5	TRBV12-3/TRBV12-4
TGTGCCAGCAGCTTAGGTCAGGTAGCGGCCACCGGGGAGCTGTTTTTT	CASSLGQVAATGELFF	few	.	TRBJ2-2	TRBV7-2
TGTGCCAGTGACAGGGGATCCCAACTACGCGGGCAGTTCTTC	CASDRGSQLRGQFF	many	TRBD1	TRBJ2-1	TRBV28
TGTGCCAGCAGTCGTGGGACTAGCGGTTCCTACGAGCAGTACTTC	CASSRGTSGSYEQYF	many	TRBD2	TRBJ2-7	TRBV6-2/TRBV6-3
TGTGCCAGCGTGGGCGCCGGGGAGCTGTTTTTT	CASVGAGELFF	few	.	TRBJ2-2	TRBV7-6
TGTGCCAGCAGGGAGGGACTAGCGTACGAGCAGTACTTC	CASREGLAYEQYF	many	TRBD2	TRBJ2-7	TRBV7-9
TGTGCCAGCCAGGGGGCCGAATCTGGGGCCAACGTCCTGACTTTC	CASQGAESGANVLTF	.	TRBD1	TRBJ2-6	TRBV6-5
TGCAGTGCTAGATTGGGACAGGACTTCTACGAGCAGTACTTC	CSARLGQDFYEQYF	many	TRBD1	TRBJ2-7	TRBV20-1
TGTGCCAGCAGTCGTGCGGGTAATGAGCAGTTCTTC	CASSRAGNEQFF	.	.	TRBJ2-1	TRBV6-5
TGTGCCACAAGGTCCGGGGCCTCGCAAGAGACCCAGTACTTC	CATRSGASQETQYF	.	.	TRBJ2-5	TRBV24-1
TGTGCCAGCAGCTTAGCGGTCTGGGCCAGGGAAGGTGAAAAACTGTTTTTT	CASSLAVWAREGEKLFF	.	.	TRBJ1-4	TRBV7-6
TGTGCCAGCAGCCGGGACGCAGGACGGTCACCCCTCCACTTT	CASSRDAGRSPLHF	.	.	TRBJ1-6	TRBV7-2
TGTGCCAGCAGCTTGGACAGGGGGCGCAACGTTGAAGCTTTCTTT	CASSLDRGRNVEAFF	.	TRBD1	TRBJ1-1	TRBV5-6
TGTGCCAGCTCACCACAGGGGAAGAGGGACCATTCACCCCTCCACTTT	CASSPQGKRDHSPLHF	many	.	TRBJ1-6	TRBV18
TGTGCCAGCTCCCCAGGGTCTGCGAACACTGAAGCTTTCTTT	CASSPGSANTEAFF	many	.	TRBJ1-1	TRBV18